This T cell receptor (beta chain) appears in the sequencing data of a study of cytomegalovirus exposure and HLA in healthy donors (dated by TCRdb to about 2017). About the full investigation: According to a later analysis, one platform produced both the 100 to 150 validation repertoires and the 620 or so repertoires of the first cohort. The study aimed to test whether cataloging public T cell receptors could reveal signatures of past pathogen exposure. In addition to the first cohort of roughly 670 subjects, a separate validation cohort of approximately 130 different subjects was used. High-throughput TCR immunosequencing, statistical association of individual TCRs with disease status, and machine learning were combined to predict cytomegalovirus infection status.

Overall study results and their limits: Of the cluster scores, 94% were above 0 in a later analysis, which found that TCRs clustered in the first cohort also tended to co-occur in the roughly 130 validation repertoires. While some public TCRs were present in many individuals, most TCR sequences turned up only very rarely across donors. A total of fewer than 200 TCR beta chains were listed by the study as associated with cytomegalovirus. A later analysis had no HLA typing for the validation cohort, so co-occurrence there was scored across all 130 or so repertoires. It was suggested by the authors that the approach could potentially be generalized to other disease states and immunological phenotypes. In both the original and validation cohorts, the classifier was reported to diagnose cytomegalovirus status with high specificity and sensitivity. A few of the identified cytomegalovirus-associated TCR beta chains were confirmed in vitro to be specific for cytomegalovirus antigens.

Donors formed part of the validation cohort, which comprised 120 or so subjects and was distinct from the first cohort of 666 subjects. Library generation was performed with the immunoSEQ multiplex PCR assay. The study's own analysis went as follows. A statistical classification framework was developed to diagnose cytomegalovirus status using the catalog of TCR beta chain sequences. Entries here come from immuneACCESS through TCRdb and include only in-frame sequences with V and J called. Some clones fail to appear in such tables; in the studies checked, an unresolved V gene covers under half of the shortfall, and the cause of the remainder is unknown. V, J and clone size derive from that table, while D and trimming were established from the DNA sequence. Across this sample there are 80,000 to 100,000 clones, with over 75% seen only once. 5.5% to 7.5% of the sample is in the top ten clones. CDR1 MNHEY and CDR2 SVGAGI were looked up in the germline V gene. V lost 6 bases and J lost 12 bases, and the count of bases not matched to a germline gene is 10. The CDR3 contains 14 residues, cysteine and phenylalanine counted. Just the 42-base CDR3 DNA is kept, in frame starting at base 1.

A note on this clone: The specificity of this receptor is unknown. The record has no base qualities; no much larger clone is one base away.

The V and J segments used are TRBV6-5 and TRBJ2-7, with 14 junctional bases fitting TRBD2. The clonotype was recovered from a young man in good health and CMV-seropositive. The specimen sequenced was PBMCs. The DNA sequence is given as TGTGCCAGCAGCGAAACGGGACTAGCGGGAGCCTTGTACTTC. Its protein reads: CASSETGLAGALYF.